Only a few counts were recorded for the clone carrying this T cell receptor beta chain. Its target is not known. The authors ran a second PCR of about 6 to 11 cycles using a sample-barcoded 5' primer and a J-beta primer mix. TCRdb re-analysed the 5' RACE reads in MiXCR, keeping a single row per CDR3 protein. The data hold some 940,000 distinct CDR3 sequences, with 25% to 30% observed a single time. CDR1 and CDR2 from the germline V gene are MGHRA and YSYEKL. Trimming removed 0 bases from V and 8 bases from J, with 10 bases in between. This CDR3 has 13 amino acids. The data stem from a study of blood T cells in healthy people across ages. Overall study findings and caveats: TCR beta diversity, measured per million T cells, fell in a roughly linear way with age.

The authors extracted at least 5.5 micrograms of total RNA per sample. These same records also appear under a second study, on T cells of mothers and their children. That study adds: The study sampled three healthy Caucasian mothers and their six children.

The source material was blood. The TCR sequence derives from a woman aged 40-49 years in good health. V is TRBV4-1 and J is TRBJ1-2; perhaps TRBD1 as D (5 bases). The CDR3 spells CASSQEVGAGYTF. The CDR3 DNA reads TGCGCCAGCAGCCAAGAGGTTGGGGCCGGCTACACCTTC.